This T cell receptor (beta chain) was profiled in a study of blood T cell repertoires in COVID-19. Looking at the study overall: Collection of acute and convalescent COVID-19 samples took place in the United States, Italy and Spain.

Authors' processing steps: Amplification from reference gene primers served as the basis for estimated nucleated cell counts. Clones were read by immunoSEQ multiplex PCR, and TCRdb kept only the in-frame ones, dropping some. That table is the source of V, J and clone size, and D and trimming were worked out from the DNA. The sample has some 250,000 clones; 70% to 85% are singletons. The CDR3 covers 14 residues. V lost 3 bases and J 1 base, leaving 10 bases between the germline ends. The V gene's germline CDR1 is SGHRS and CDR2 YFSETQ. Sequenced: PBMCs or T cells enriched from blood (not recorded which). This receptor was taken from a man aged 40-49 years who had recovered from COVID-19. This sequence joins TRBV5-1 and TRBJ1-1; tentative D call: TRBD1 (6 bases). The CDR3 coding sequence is TGCGCCAGCAGCTCCTGGACAGCGAACACTGAAGCTTTCTTT. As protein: CASSSWTANTEAFF.